This section outlines one TCR beta chain sequence together with its context. This record comes from a study of OX40 agonist ivuxolimab in advanced cancers. Overall study: Checkpoint inhibitors had been given previously to approximately 40% of patients.

CDR3 size: 12 residues. CDR1 is SGHTS, CDR2 YDEGEE, per germline. Deletions cut 5 bases from V and 10 bases from J, with 15 bases between. Method: immunoSEQ multiplex PCR; TCRdb's copy keeps in-frame clones and lacks some. The sample consists of roughly 70,000 clones, about 85% of them appearing once. This TCR was sampled from an adult with an advanced solid tumor such as melanoma, head and neck, liver or kidney cancer. This sequence joins TRBV5-8 and TRBJ1-1; possibly TRBD1 for D (6 bases). The material sequenced was CD4+ or CD8+ T cells sorted from blood, taken in a trial of the OX40 agonist ivuxolimab. The chain's CDR3 is CASRIKGVRAFF. The DNA of the CDR3 is TGTGCCAGCAGGATAAAGGGGGTAAGAGCTTTCTTT.